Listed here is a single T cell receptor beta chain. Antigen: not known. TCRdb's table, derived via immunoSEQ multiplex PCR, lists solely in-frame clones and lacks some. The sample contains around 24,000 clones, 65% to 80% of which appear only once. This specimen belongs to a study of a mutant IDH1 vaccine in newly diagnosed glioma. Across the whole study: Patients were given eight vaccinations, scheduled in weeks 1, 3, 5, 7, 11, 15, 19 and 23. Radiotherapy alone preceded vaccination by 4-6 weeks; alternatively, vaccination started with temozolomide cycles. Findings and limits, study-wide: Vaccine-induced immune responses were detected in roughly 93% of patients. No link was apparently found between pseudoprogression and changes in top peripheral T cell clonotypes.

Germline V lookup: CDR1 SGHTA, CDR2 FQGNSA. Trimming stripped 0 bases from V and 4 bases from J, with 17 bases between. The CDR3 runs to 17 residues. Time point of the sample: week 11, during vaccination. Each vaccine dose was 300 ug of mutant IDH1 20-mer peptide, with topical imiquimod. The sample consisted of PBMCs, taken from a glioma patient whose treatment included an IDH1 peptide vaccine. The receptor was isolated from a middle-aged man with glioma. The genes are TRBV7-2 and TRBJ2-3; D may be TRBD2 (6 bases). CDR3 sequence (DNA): TGTGCCAGCAGCTTAGCCGGGGACGGGGGATGGCCAGATACGCAGTATTTT. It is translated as CASSLAGDGGWPDTQYF.